The T cell receptor beta chain described here comes from a study of regulatory T cells in long-lasting Graves disease. The V end lost 2 bases, the J end lost 9 bases, and 7 bases lay between the germline ends. Germline CDR1 is KGHSY and CDR2 is FQNENV. This CDR3 contains 11 residues. Noted time point: newly diagnosed GD, antithyroid drugs for less than 3 months. Isolated PBMC RNA provided the starting material for the TCR library. Arm-PCR of CDR3 regions and iRepertoire HTBI primers were used to build TCR beta libraries. MiXCR, applied by TCRdb to the multiplex PCR reads, yields one record per CDR3 protein. In the table there are 250,000 or so distinct CDR3 sequences, 18% of which are singletons. This clonotype was detected ten times or more. The sample was also reused in another study, on T cells in Graves' hyperthyroidism and ophthalmopathy. This second study says: Criteria for exclusion of patients were uncontrolled infection, other autoimmune disease, pregnancy or lactation.

This sample comprised peripheral blood mononuclear cells (PBMCs), obtained at new diagnosis, from a patient treated with antithyroid drugs. This chain uses TRBV16 with TRBJ1-2; D is undetermined. This receptor was taken from a woman aged 25 to 39 with Graves disease. The CDR3 DNA is TGTGCCAGCAGCCAAATGGAGAGCTACACCTTC. This translates into CASSQMESYTF.